These 25 T cell receptor beta chains originate from one sample sequenced in a study of early T cells in non-severe SARS-CoV-2 infection. TCRdb re-analysed the 5' RACE reads in MiXCR, keeping a single row per CDR3 protein. The table records tens of thousands of distinct CDR3 sequences, 11% to 15% of them present only once. Specimen: whole blood. These receptors all come from an adult who was a healthcare worker with PCR-confirmed SARS-CoV-2 infection or an uninfected control (not recorded which).

This clonotype has more than one count but fewer than ten. The chain links TRBV29-1 to TRBJ1-2, with TRBD1 matching over 8 bases. Germline CDR1 SQVTM, CDR2 ANQGSEA. The CDR3 length is 15 residues. The V and J ends lost 6 bases and 5 bases, in that order; junction bases with no gene match: 14. The CDR3 spells CSVAQSGTGYYGYTF. DNA of the CDR3: TGCAGCGTCGCCCAATCCGGGACAGGTTATTATGGCTACACCTTC.

This clonotype was counted a few times. The chain combines TRBV28 with TRBJ1-1; D perhaps matches TRBD1 (6 bases). CDR1 and CDR2 from the germline V gene are MDHEN and SYDVKM. Between the trimmed V and J ends, which lost 6 bases and 6 bases, there was a span of 17 bases. CDR3 size: 14 residues. As DNA, the CDR3 is TGTGCCAGCAGCCGGGGGCGATACGGGCCTGAAGCTTTCTTT. This encodes CASSRGRYGPEAFF.

The V gene is TRBV20-1, the J gene TRBJ2-1; TRBD2 agrees at 9 bases. Germline-derived CDR1 and CDR2 are DFQATT and SNEGSKA (reference sequence). V was clipped by 3 bases and J by 10 bases; unmatched bases: 13. This CDR3 comprises 15 residues. Here the CDR3 reads CSASPPGLARGEQFF. The CDR3 DNA is TGCAGTGCTAGTCCTCCGGGACTAGCCAGGGGGGAGCAGTTCTTC.

This clonotype was seen a few times. V gene TRBV21-1 combines with J gene TRBJ2-2; TRBD1 is the table's D call, not checked against the DNA. TRBV21-1 is a pseudogene locus. The CDR3 extends over 14 amino acids. In nucleotides, the CDR3 is TGTGCCAGCAGCAAAGGACGGGGGCCCGGGGAGCTGTTTTTT. Its translation is CASSKGRGPGELFF.

The chain has TRBV11-3 and TRBJ2-3; unclear D gene. The CDR3 runs 12 residues. Trimming took off 4 bases at V and 2 bases at J, with 4 bases between the two ends. CDR1 and CDR2 (germline): SGHNT, YENEEA. In nucleotides, the CDR3 is TGTGCCAGCAGCTACCACACAGATACGCAGTATTTT. It specifies CASSYHTDTQYF.

In this sample, this clonotype turned up many times. This chain uses TRBV6-6 with TRBJ1-1, with D tentatively TRBD1 (6 bases). The CDR3 is 11 residues long. Per the germline V gene, CDR1 is MNHNY and CDR2 is SVGAGI (reference sequence). V lost 7 bases and J lost 11, with 14 bases in between. CDR3 DNA sequence: TGTGCCAGCACCTTAGGGGGACGGGCTTTCTTT. It is translated as CASTLGGRAFF.

This clonotype was counted once. J is TRBJ2-1 and V is TRBV29-1; D is unclear. CDR1 and CDR2 from the germline V gene are SQVTM and ANQGSEA. The CDR3 is made up of 13 amino acids. V lost 3 bases to trimming and J lost 6 bases, with 12 bases between them. As DNA, the CDR3 is TGCAGCGTTGAGGGGATCAGCCTCAATGAGCAGTTCTTC. Amino acids: CSVEGISLNEQFF.

This chain links TRBV3-1 with TRBJ2-5; D is unresolved. The V and J ends lost 0 bases and 0 bases respectively, with 8 bases between them. The germline V gene encodes CDR1 LGHDT and CDR2 YNNKEL (reference sequence). The CDR3 consists of 15 residues. The CDR3, as DNA: TGTGCCAGCAGCCAAGAAGGGTACAACCAAGAGACCCAGTACTTC. Translating it yields CASSQEGYNQETQYF.

This clonotype was observed at least ten times. The V and J genes are TRBV30 and TRBJ1-2, with 9 bases fitting TRBD1. Germline loops: CDR1 GTSNPN, CDR2 SVGIG (reference sequence). The ends lost 2 bases at V and 3 bases at J; junction bases unmatched: 4. The CDR3 totals 14 residues. The CDR3 DNA reads as TGTGCCTGGAGTAAGACAGGGGGAGACTATGGCTACACCTTC. It yields the protein CAWSKTGGDYGYTF. Based on the CDR3 plus reference TRBV30 and TRBJ1-2, the full variable domain is SQTIHQWPATLVQPVGSPLSLECTVEGTSNPNLYWYRQAAGRGLQLLFYSVGIGQISSEVPQNLSASRPQDRQFILSSKKLLLSDSGFYLCAWSKTGGDYGYTFGSGTRLTVV.

This clonotype has ten or more counts. This sequence joins TRBV15 and TRBJ2-5, with D possibly matching TRBD2 (6 bases). This CDR3 is built from 17 residues. The V end lost 3 bases, the J end lost 4 bases, and 21 bases lay between the germline ends. Per the germline V gene, CDR1 is LNHNV and CDR2 is YYDKDF (reference sequence). Here the CDR3 reads CATSSTRAPLGGETQYF. CDR3 bases: TGTGCCACCAGCAGCACAAGGGCCCCCTTGGGGGGAGAGACCCAGTACTTC.

This clonotype was found a few times. The CDR3 protein is CASSQDGVNNEKLFF. CDR3 bases: TGTGCCAGCAGCCAAGATGGCGTGAATAATGAAAAACTGTTTTTT. The rearrangement links TRBV3-1 to TRBJ1-4; no clear D. Deletions cut 0 bases from V and 4 bases from J, with 9 bases between. CDR3 length: 15 residues. Germline V gene data show CDR1 as LGHDT and CDR2 as YNNKEL (reference sequence).

The genes are TRBV10-3 and TRBJ1-6; tentative D call: TRBD1 (5 bases). V lost 7 bases and J 5 bases, leaving 12 bases between the germline ends. The germline gives CDR1 ENHRY, CDR2 SYGVKD. The CDR3 is 14 residues long. CDR3 loop: CAIKGTPDNSPLHF. As DNA, the CDR3 is TGTGCCATCAAGGGGACCCCCGATAATTCACCCCTCCACTTT.

The rearrangement links TRBV30 to TRBJ2-7; weak D call: TRBD1 (6 bases). Germline assignment: CDR1 GTSNPN and CDR2 SVGIG (reference sequence). This CDR3 contains 11 residues. Trimming removed 5 bases from V and 8 bases from J, with 13 bases in between. CDR3 nucleotide sequence: TGTGCCTGGGGACCGGGACACAAGCAGTACTTC. Translating it yields CAWGPGHKQYF. The variable domain in full, with the rest retrieved from reference TRBV30 and TRBJ2-7, is SQTIHQWPATLVQPVGSPLSLECTVEGTSNPNLYWYRQAAGRGLQLLFYSVGIGQISSEVPQNLSASRPQDRQFILSSKKLLLSDSGFYLCAWGPGHKQYFGPGTRLTVT.

About this clonotype: The DNA is left out, because the CDR3 cannot be placed on it with certainty; the CDR3 is given as TCRdb lists it. V and J are TRBV7-5 and TRBJ1-1; the table names TRBD1, a call not compared with the DNA. TRBV7-5 is recorded as a pseudogene. 16 amino acids form the CDR3, both terminal residues included. The CDR3 protein is CISVPEARQGCTEAFF.

This chain joins TRBV7-2 and TRBJ1-3; 9 bases match TRBD1. Germline V gives CDR1 SGHTA, CDR2 FQGNSA. V gave up 4 bases and J gave up 4 bases; unmatched junction bases: 11. The CDR3 is 17 residues long. Here the CDR3 reads CASSYGTGRTGGNTIYF. The CDR3 DNA follows: TGTGCCAGCAGCTATGGGACAGGGCGAACCGGGGGAAACACCATATATTTT.

Only a few counts were recorded for this clonotype. The chain links TRBV15 to TRBJ2-1, with D possibly called TRBD1 or TRBD2 (6 bases each). There are 16 residues in the CDR3. Germline-derived CDR1 and CDR2 are LNHNV and YYDKDF (reference sequence). The V end was cut by 1 base, the J end by 4 bases, with 14 bases between. The CDR3 is CATSRGTGAFYNEQFF. In DNA form, the CDR3 reads TGTGCCACCAGCAGAGGGACGGGGGCCTTTTACAATGAGCAGTTCTTC.

Many counts were recorded for this clonotype. The rearrangement uses TRBV10-3 and TRBJ2-1, with D unresolved. Germline V CDR1 and CDR2: ENHRY, SYGVKD. Deletions cut 3 bases from V and 9 bases from J, with 15 bases between. CDR3 size: 14 residues. CDR3 sequence: CAISDVVGSLEQFF. DNA of the CDR3: TGTGCCATCAGTGACGTCGTAGGGTCTCTTGAGCAGTTCTTC.

This clonotype was recorded once. The chain recombines TRBV19 with TRBJ1-2; a possible D gene is TRBD1 (5 bases). CDR3 size: 15 residues. Deletions cut 4 bases from V and 4 bases from J, with 16 bases between. Looked up from germline, CDR1 is LNHDA and CDR2 is SQIVND (reference sequence). As DNA, the CDR3 is TGTGCCAGTAGTACCTCCCAACAGGCCCGCTATGGCTACACCTTC. Translated: CASSTSQQARYGYTF.

J is TRBJ2-7 and V is TRBV13, with a weak D call TRBD2 (5 bases). This CDR3 has 13 amino acids. V was shortened by 0 bases and J by 2 bases, with 5 bases between the two germline ends. The V gene's germline CDR1 is PRHDT and CDR2 FYEKMQ (reference sequence). CDR3 in DNA: TGTGCCAGCAGCTTAGGGACTACCTACGAGCAGTACTTC. Residues: CASSLGTTYEQYF.

V usage is TRBV5-1 and J usage is TRBJ2-2; D is uncertain. The CDR3 covers 15 residues. Germline V gives CDR1 SGHRS, CDR2 YFSETQ. V dropped 3 bases and J dropped 0 bases, with 9 bases sitting between them. In DNA form, the CDR3 reads TGCGCCAGCAGCTCAGAAACAGCGAACACCGGGGAGCTGTTTTTT. This gives the protein CASSSETANTGELFF.

This clonotype has just a few counts. This chain uses TRBV7-2 with TRBJ2-7; D gene ambiguous. This CDR3 is 14 amino acids long. CDR1 and CDR2 from the germline V gene are SGHTA and FQGNSA. V lost 6 bases and J lost 7, with 19 bases in between. The chain's CDR3 is CASRPTRPPQEQYF. The CDR3 DNA follows: TGTGCCAGCAGGCCGACACGTCCCCCACAGGAGCAGTACTTC.

This clonotype came up a few times. The V gene is TRBV28, the J gene TRBJ2-2; the match to TRBD1 covers 7 bases. Germline CDR1 reads MDHEN; CDR2 reads SYDVKM. Germline trimming cut 10 bases from V and 1 base from J; bases unmatched to any gene: 6. CDR3 length equals 14 residues. The CDR3 coding sequence is TGTGCCACGCTCGGGACAGAGAACACCGGGGAGCTGTTTTTT. It translates to CATLGTENTGELFF.

This clonotype occurred a few times. V gene TRBV9 combines with J gene TRBJ1-3; no clear D gene. V was shortened by 3 bases and J by 4 bases, with 8 bases between the two germline ends. The CDR3 extends over 13 amino acids. Germline V gene lookup returns CDR1 SGDLS and CDR2 YYNGEE. This CDR3 reads CASSEDLGNTIYF. CDR3 coding DNA: TGTGCCAGCAGCGAAGATCTAGGAAACACCATATATTTT.

This rearrangement joins TRBV6-1 to TRBJ2-7; D remains ambiguous. V lost 8 bases to trimming and J lost 4 bases, with 9 bases between them. This CDR3 has 11 residues. CDR1 and CDR2 (germline): MNHNS, SASEGT. CDR3 nucleotide sequence: TGTGCCAGCGGACGAGGTTACGAGCAGTACTTC. Translated, it gives CASGRGYEQYF.

V and J are TRBV30 and TRBJ1-1; a weak D match, TRBD1 (5 bases). CDR1 and CDR2 from the germline V gene are GTSNPN and SVGIG (reference sequence). The CDR3 consists of 11 residues. The V gene lost 1 base and the J gene lost 8 bases, with 8 bases spanning the gap. CDR3 in DNA: TGTGCCTGGAGTGGGGCAGGGGAAGCTTTCTTT. It codes for CAWSGAGEAFF.